This TCR beta chain was recovered during a study of shared clonotypes between healthy human individuals. Overall study findings and caveats: Non-shared clonotypes displayed generation probabilities falling below those of clonotypes present in all four donors. The naive CD4 repertoires of several donors were compared, and around 5.1% of clonotypes were shared.

A word on this clone: The antigen is undetermined.

The study ran the assay at deep level. TCRdb keeps only in-frame clones here, not all; method: immunoSEQ multiplex PCR. The table records roughly 1,100,000 clones, 70% to 80% of them present only once. Germline V gives CDR1 SGHDT, CDR2 YYEEEE. The trim removed 0 bases at V and 4 bases at J, leaving 6 bases unmatched. This CDR3 has 15 residues. The chain is built from TRBV5-6 and TRBJ2-5, with TRBD1 matching 7 bases. The clonotype originates from a young man in good health. The sample consisted of memory CD4+ T cells sorted from blood. Subset specified: CD45RA-negative fraction. In DNA form, the CDR3 reads TGTGCCAGCAGCTTGGCCGTCAGGGGGAGAGAGACCCAGTACTTC. Translating gives CASSLAVRGRETQYF.